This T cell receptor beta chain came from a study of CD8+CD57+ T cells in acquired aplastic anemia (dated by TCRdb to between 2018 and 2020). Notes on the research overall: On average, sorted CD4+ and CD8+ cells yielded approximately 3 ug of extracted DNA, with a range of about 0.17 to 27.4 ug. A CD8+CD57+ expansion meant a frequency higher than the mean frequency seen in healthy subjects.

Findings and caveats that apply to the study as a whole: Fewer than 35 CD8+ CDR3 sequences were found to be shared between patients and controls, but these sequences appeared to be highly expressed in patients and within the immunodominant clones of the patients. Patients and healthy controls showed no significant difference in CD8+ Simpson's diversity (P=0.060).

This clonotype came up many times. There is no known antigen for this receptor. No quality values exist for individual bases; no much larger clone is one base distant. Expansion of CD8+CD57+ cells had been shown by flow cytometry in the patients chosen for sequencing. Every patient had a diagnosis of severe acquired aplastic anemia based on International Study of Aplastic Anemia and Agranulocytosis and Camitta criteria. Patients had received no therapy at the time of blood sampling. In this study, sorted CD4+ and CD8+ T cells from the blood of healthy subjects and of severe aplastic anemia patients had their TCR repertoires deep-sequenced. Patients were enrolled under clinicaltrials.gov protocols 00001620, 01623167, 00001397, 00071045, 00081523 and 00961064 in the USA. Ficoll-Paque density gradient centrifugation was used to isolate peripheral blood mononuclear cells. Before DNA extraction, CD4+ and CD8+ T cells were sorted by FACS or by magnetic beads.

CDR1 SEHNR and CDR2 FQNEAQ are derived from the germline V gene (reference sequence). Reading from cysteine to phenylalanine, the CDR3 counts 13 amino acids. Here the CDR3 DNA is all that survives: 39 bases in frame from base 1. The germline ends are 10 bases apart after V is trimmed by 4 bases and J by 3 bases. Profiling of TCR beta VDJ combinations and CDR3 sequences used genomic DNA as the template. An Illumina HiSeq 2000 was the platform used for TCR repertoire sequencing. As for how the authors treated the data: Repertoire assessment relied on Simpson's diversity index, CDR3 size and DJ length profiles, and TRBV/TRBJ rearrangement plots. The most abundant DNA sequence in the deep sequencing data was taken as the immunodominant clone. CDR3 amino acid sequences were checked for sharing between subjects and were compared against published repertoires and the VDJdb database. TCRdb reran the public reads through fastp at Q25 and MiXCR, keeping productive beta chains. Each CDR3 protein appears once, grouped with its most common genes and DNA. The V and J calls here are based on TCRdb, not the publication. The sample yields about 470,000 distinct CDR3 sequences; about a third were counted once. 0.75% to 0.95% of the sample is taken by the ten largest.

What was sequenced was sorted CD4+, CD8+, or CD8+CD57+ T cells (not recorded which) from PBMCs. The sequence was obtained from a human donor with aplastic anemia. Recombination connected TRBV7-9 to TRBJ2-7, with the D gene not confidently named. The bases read TGTGCCAGCAGCTCACCAGCCGGCTACGAGCAGTACTTC. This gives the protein CASSSPAGYEQYF.